This T cell receptor (beta chain) stems from a study of blood T cell repertoires in COVID-19. As originally analysed: The assay estimated nucleated cells by amplifying reference gene primers. The data were produced by immunoSEQ multiplex PCR, yet TCRdb's version contains in-frame clones alone and is incomplete. For V, J and clone size, that table is used; D and trimming come from the DNA. This table holds more than 95,000 clones, around nine tenths found once. Seattle's cohort entered during active infection and was followed longitudinally. Sample: peripheral blood. This receptor was taken from a man aged 45-65 years with COVID-19, enrolled during active disease.

The CDR3 reads CASTLKGGLGANVLTF. The CDR3 DNA follows: TGTGCCAGCACTCTTAAGGGAGGACTGGGGGCCAACGTCCTGACTTTC. The chain joins TRBV6-6 to TRBJ2-6, with D perhaps TRBD2 (6 bases). V was trimmed by 7 bases and J by 4 bases, leaving 17 bases between them. In germline, CDR1 is MNHNY, CDR2 SVGAGI (reference sequence). This CDR3 contains 16 residues.